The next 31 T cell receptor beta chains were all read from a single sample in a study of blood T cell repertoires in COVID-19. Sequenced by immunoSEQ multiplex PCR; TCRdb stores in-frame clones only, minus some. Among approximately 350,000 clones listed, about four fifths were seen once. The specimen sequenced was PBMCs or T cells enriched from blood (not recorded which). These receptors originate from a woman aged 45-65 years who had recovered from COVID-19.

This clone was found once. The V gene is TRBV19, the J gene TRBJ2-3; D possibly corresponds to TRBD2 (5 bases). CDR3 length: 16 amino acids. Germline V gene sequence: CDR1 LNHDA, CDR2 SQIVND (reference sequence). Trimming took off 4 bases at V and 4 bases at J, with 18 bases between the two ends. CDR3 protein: CASSTSLGLLADTQYF. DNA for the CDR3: TGTGCCAGTAGTACCTCACTCGGACTCCTCGCAGATACGCAGTATTTT.

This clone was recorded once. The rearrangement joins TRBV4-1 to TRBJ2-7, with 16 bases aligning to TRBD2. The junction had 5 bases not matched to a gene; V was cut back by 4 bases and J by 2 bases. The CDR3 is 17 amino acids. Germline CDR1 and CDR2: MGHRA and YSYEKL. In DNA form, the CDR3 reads TGCGCCAGCAGCCCAGGGACTAGCGGGAGGGCCCCCTACGAGCAGTACTTC. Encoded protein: CASSPGTSGRAPYEQYF.

The CDR3 DNA reads as TGTGCCAGCAGCGCCACCCCCCGTTTCGGTGAGCAGTTCTTC. Translation gives CASSATPRFGEQFF. The chain combines TRBV9 with TRBJ2-1; no definite D call. Between the trimmed V and J ends, which lost 3 bases and 9 bases, there was a span of 16 bases. Germline CDR1 reads SGDLS; CDR2 reads YYNGEE. The CDR3 is made up of 14 amino acids.

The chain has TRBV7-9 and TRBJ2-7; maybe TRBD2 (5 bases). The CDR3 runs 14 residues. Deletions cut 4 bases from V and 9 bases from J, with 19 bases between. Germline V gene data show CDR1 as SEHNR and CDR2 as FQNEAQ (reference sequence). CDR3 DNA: TGTGCCAGCAGCTCCGACAACGCCGGGGTGAGGCAGTACTTC. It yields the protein CASSSDNAGVRQYF. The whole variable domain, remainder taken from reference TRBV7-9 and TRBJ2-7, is DTGVSQNPRHKITKRGQNVTFRCDPISEHNRLYWYRQTLGQGPEFLTYFQNEAQLEKSRLLSDRFSAERPKGSFSTLEIQRTEQGDSAMYLCASSSDNAGVRQYFGPGTRLTVT.

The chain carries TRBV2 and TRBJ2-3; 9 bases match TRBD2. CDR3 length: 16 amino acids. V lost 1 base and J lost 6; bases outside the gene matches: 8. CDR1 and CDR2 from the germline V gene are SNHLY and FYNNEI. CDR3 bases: TGTGCCAGCAGTGAAGGGTTTGGCGGGGGGGGCGATACGCAGTATTTT. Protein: CASSEGFGGGGDTQYF. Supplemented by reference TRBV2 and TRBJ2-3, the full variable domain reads EPEVTQTPSHQVTQMGQEVILRCVPISNHLYFYWYRQILGQKVEFLVSFYNNEISEKSEIFDDQFSVERPDGSNFTLKIRSTKLEDSAMYFCASSEGFGGGGDTQYFGPGTRLTVL.

The DNA for the CDR3 is TGTGGTAGAGGCAGGGCGTTTGGAAACACCATATATTTT. Encoded protein: CGRGRAFGNTIYF. The genes are TRBV6-5 and TRBJ1-3; possibly TRBD1 for D (5 bases). The CDR3 extends over 13 amino acids. CDR1 MNHEY and CDR2 SVGAGI come from the germline V gene.

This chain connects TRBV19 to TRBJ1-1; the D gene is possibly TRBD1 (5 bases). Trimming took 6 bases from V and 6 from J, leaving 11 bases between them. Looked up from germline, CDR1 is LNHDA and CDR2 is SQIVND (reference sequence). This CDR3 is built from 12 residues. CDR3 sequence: CASSWGGAEAFF. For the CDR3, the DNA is TGTGCCAGTAGCTGGGGGGGAGCTGAAGCTTTCTTT.

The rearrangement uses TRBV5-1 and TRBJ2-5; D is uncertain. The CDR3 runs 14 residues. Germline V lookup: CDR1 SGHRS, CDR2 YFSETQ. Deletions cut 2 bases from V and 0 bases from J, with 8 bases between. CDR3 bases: TGCGCCAGCAGCTTCGCTGGCTACCAAGAGACCCAGTACTTC. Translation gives CASSFAGYQETQYF.

This CDR3 is CASRSTGGTPVLTF. CDR3 coding DNA: TGTGCCAGCAGATCGACAGGGGGGACGCCCGTCCTGACTTTC. The rearrangement uses TRBV2 and TRBJ2-6; TRBD1 matches 9 bases. This CDR3 is 14 amino acids long. V lost 6 bases and J lost 12; bases outside the gene matches: 9. Germline CDR1 and CDR2: SNHLY and FYNNEI.

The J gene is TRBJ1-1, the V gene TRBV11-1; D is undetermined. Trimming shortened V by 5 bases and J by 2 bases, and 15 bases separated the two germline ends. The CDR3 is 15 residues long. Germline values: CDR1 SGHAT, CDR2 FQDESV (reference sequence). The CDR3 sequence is CASSAGVLGNTEAFF. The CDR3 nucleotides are TGTGCCAGCAGCGCCGGAGTATTAGGAAACACTGAAGCTTTCTTT.

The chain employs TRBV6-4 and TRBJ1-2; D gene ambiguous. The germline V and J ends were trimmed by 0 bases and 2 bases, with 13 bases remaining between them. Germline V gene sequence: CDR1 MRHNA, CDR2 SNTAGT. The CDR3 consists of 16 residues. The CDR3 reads CASSDSIPRLNYGYTF. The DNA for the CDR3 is TGTGCCAGCAGTGACTCGATACCCCGACTGAACTATGGCTACACCTTC.

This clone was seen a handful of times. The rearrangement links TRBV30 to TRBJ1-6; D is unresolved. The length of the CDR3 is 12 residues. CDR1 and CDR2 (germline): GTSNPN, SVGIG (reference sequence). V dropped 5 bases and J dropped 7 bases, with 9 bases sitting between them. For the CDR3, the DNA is TGTGCCTGGGGGTATCAGAATTCACCCCTCCACTTT. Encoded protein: CAWGYQNSPLHF.

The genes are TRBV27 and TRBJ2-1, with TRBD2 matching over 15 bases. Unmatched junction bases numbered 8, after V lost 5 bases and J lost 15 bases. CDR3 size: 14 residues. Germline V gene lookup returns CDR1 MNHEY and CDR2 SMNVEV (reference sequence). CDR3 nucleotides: TGTGCCAGCAGTCCCTGGACTAGCGGGGGGGCCACGTTCTTC. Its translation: CASSPWTSGGATFF.

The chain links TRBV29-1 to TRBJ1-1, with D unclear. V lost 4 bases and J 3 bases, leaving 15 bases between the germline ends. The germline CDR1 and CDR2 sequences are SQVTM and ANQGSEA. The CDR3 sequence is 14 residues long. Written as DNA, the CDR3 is TGCAGCGTTGTGGTTCTCAGAGCGTACACTGAAGCTTTCTTT. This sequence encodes CSVVVLRAYTEAFF. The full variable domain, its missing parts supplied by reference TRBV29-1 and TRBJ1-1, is SAVISQKPSRDICQRGTSLTIQCQVDSQVTMMFWYRQQPGQSLTLIATANQGSEATYESGFVIDKFPISRPNLTFSTLTVSNMSPEDSSIYLCSVVVLRAYTEAFFGQGTRLTVV.

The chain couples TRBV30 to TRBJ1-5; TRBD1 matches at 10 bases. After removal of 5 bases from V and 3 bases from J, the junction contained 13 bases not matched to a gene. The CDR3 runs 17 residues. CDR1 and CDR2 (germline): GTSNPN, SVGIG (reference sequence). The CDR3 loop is CAWDDRGLRGNNQPQHF. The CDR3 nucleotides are TGTGCCTGGGACGACAGGGGGCTAAGGGGGAACAATCAGCCCCAGCATTTT.

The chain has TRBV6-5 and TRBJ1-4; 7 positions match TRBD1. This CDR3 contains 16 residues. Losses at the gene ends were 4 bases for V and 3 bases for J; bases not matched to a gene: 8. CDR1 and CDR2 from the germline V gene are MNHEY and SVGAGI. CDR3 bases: TGTGCCAGCAGTTCTGCCAGGGGGGTGGCTAATGAAAAACTGTTTTTT. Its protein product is CASSSARGVANEKLFF.

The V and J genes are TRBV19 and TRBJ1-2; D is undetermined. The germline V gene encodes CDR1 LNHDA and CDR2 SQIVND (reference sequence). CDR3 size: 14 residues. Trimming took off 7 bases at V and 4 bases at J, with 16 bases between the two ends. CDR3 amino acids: CASITQAGGYGYTF. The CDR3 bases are TGTGCCAGTATCACTCAAGCCGGAGGCTATGGCTACACCTTC.

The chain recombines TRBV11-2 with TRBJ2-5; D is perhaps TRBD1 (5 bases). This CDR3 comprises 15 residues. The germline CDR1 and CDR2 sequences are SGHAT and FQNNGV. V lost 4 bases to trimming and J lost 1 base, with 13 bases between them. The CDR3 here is CASSSLQGTQETQYF. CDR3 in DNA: TGTGCCAGCAGCTCGCTGCAGGGTACCCAAGAGACCCAGTACTTC.

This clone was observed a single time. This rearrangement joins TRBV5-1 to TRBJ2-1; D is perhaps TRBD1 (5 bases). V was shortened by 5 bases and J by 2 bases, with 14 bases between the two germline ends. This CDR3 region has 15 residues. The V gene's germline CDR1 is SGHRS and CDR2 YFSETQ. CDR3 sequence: CASSRGSTTYNEQFF. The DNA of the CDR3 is TGCGCCAGCAGTAGGGGCTCTACCACCTACAATGAGCAGTTCTTC. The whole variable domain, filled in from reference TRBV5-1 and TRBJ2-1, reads KAGVTQTPRYLIKTRGQQVTLSCSPISGHRSVSWYQQTPGQGLQFLFEYFSETQRNKGNFPGRFSGRQFSNSRSEMNVSTLELGDSALYLCASSRGSTTYNEQFFGPGTRLTVL.

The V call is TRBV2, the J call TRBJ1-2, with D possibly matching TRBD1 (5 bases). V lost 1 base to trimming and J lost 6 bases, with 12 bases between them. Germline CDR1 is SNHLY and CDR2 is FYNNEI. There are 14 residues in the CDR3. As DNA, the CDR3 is TGTGCCAGCAGTGAAGAAGGCAGGGTCGATGGCTACACCTTC. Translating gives CASSEEGRVDGYTF.

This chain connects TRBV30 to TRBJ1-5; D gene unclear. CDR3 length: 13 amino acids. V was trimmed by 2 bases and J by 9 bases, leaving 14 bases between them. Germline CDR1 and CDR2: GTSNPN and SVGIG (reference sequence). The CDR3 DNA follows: TGTGCCTGGAGTCTGGTCCGCGAGGGGCCCCAGCATTTT. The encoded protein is CAWSLVREGPQHF.

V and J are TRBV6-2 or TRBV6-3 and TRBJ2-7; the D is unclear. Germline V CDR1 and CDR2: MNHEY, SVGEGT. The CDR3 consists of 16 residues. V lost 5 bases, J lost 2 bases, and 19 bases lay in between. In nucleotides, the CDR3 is TGTGCCAGCAGTGACCTATCAGCGAAGTGGGCCTACGAGCAGTACTTC. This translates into CASSDLSAKWAYEQYF.

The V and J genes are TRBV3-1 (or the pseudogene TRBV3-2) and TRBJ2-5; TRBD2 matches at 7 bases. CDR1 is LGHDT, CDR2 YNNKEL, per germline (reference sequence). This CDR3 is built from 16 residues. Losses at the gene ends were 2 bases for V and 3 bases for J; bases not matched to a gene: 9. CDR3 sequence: CASSQFREGKKETQYF. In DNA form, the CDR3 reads TGTGCCAGCAGCCAATTCAGGGAGGGAAAAAAAGAGACCCAGTACTTC.

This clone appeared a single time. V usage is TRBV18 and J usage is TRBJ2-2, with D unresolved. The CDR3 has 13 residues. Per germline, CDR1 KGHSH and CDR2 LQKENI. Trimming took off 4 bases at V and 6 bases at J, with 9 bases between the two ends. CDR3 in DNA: TGTGCCAGCTCACTCTCGCGGCCCGGGGAGCTGTTTTTT. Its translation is CASSLSRPGELFF. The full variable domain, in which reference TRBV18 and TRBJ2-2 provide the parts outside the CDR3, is NAGVMQNPRHLVRRRGQEARLRCSPMKGHSHVYWYRQLPEEGLKFMVYLQKENIIDESGMPKERFSAEFPKEGPSILRIQQVVRGDSAAYFCASSLSRPGELFFGEGSRLTVL.

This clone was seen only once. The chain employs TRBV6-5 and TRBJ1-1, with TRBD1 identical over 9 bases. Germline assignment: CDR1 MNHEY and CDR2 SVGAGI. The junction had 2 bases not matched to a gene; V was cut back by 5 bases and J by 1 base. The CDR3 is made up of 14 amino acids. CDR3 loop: CASSIQGANTEAFF. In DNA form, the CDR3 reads TGTGCCAGCAGTATACAGGGGGCGAACACTGAAGCTTTCTTT.

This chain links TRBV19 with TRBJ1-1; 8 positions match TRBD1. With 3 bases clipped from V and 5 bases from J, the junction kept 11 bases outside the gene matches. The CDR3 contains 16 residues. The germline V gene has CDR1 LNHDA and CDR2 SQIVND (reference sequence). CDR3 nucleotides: TGTGCCAGTAGTATTGCAGGGGGCTTTGGAAGGACTGAAGCTTTCTTT. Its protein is CASSIAGGFGRTEAFF.

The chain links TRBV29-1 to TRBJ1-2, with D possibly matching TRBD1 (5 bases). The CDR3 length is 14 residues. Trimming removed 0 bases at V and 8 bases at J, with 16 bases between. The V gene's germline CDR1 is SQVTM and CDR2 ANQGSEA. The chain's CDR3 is CSVEDLGGPTGYTF. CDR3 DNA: TGCAGCGTTGAAGATCTGGGGGGTCCGACCGGCTACACCTTC.

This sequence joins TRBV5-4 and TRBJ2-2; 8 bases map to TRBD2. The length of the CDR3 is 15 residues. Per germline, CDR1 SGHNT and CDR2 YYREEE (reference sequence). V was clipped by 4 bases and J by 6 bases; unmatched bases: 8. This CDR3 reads CASSPGTSRAGELFF. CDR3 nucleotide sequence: TGTGCCAGCAGCCCCGGGACTAGTCGAGCCGGGGAGCTGTTTTTT.

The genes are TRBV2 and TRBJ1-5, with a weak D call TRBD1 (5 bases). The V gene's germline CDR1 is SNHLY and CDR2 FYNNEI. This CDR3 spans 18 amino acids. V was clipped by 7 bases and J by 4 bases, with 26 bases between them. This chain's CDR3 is CASKLGQGKTLENQPQHF. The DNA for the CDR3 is TGTGCCAGCAAGCTAGGCCAGGGCAAGACCCTCGAAAATCAGCCCCAGCATTTT.

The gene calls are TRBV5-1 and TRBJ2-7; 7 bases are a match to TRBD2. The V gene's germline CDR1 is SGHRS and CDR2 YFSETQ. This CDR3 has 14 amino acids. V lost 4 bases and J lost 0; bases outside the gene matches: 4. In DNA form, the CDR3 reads TGCGCCAGCAGCCCAAGGACTAGCTCCTACGAGCAGTACTTC. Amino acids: CASSPRTSSYEQYF.

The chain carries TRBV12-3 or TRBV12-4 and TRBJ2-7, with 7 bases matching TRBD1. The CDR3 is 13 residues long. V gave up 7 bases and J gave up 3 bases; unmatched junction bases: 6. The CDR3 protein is CASTRDSHYEQYF. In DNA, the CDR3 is TGTGCCAGCACCCGGGACAGCCACTACGAGCAGTACTTC.